These T cell receptor beta chains were read from a single sample in a study of OX40 agonist ivuxolimab in advanced cancers. Produced via immunoSEQ multiplex PCR; TCRdb's table is partial and in-frame only. The table includes tens of thousands of clones, roughly nine tenths detected once. The sequencing here drew on CD4+ or CD8+ T cells sorted from blood, taken in a trial of the OX40 agonist ivuxolimab. Receptors originate from an adult with an advanced solid tumor such as melanoma, head and neck, liver or kidney cancer. Each CDR3 is given with its conserved first and last residue.

v_gene,len,j_gene,CDR3aa
TRBV27,14,TRBJ1-1,CASSLLLGGTEAFF
TRBV11-2,15,TRBJ1-3,CASSLGTASGNTIYF
TRBV15,16,TRBJ2-2,CATSRVRGPTTGELFF
TRBV14,11,TRBJ2-1,CASSHYNEQFF
TRBV30,11,TRBJ2-1,CAWSNYNEQFF
TRBV9,16,TRBJ2-7,CASSVAALAGEIEQYF
TRBV27,12,TRBJ1-2,CASSLRGYGYTF
TRBV2,14,TRBJ2-7,CASSKQGQAYEQYF
TRBV7-9,13,TRBJ1-2,CASSLGQGAGYTF
TRBV19,11,TRBJ1-1,CASKENTEAFF
TRBV2,12,TRBJ1-2,CAEGQPTRGYTF
TRBV5-1,14,TRBJ2-1,CASSESAGGDEQFF
TRBV11-2,14,TRBJ1-2,CAIKPGKDNYGYTF
TRBV5-6,15,TRBJ2-3,CASSLRSTGSNTQYF
TRBV5-5,14,TRBJ2-5,CASSTTPPSETQYF
TRBV7-9,14,TRBJ2-2,CASSLATHTGELFF
TRBV29-1,13,TRBJ2-5,CSVEDRPKETQYF
TRBV5-1,16,TRBJ2-5,CASSLLSSLYQETQYF
TRBV19,15,TRBJ1-5,CASSILTGVEQPQHF
TRBV6-1,13,TRBJ1-1,CASSRDRIGEAFF
TRBV19,11,TRBJ2-3,CASHGSATQYF
TRBV23-1,16,TRBJ2-1,CASSLGGGGSYNEQFF
TRBV30,13,TRBJ2-5,CAWDRQGQETQYF
TRBV30,13,TRBJ2-2,CAWSVRVSGELFF
TRBV5-1,15,TRBJ1-4,CASSENLATNEKLFF
TRBV5-1,15,TRBJ2-2,CASSYTGGDTGELFF
TRBV6-5,14,TRBJ1-6,CASSYRGGNSPLHF
TRBV6-5,13,TRBJ2-5,CASRQGAGETQYF
TRBV29-1,11,TRBJ2-7,CSVVLAYEQYF
TRBV7-3,15,TRBJ2-7,CASSFGANPTYEQYF
TRBV29-1,13,TRBJ2-2,CSGSGRVGGELFF
TRBV13,16,TRBJ2-3,CASSLDGERGRNTQYF
TRBV15,15,TRBJ1-3,CATSRREQTGNTIYF
TRBV18,15,TRBJ2-5,CASSPRITDQETQYF
TRBV5-1,14,TRBJ1-2,CASSLAGGDYGYTF
TRBV19,14,TRBJ2-5,CASNLGQSQETQYF
TRBV6-5,16,TRBJ2-3,CASSWTGGAVTDTQYF
TRBV20-1,11,TRBJ1-2,CSGSTGEGYTF
TRBV14,18,TRBJ2-3,CASSQLIQRGVLTDTQYF
TRBV6-1,18,TRBJ1-5,CASSAGTEAVYSNQPQHF
TRBV30,14,TRBJ1-1,CAWSLYRVSAEAFF